Below, 28 T cell receptor beta chains from the same sample are listed, as sequenced in a study of blood T cell repertoires in COVID-19. Clones were read by immunoSEQ multiplex PCR, and TCRdb kept only the in-frame ones, dropping some. This table has some 250,000 clones, over 75% appearing once. Sequenced input: peripheral blood. The receptors derive from a man in his thirties or forties who had recovered from COVID-19.

The chain combines TRBV6-5 with TRBJ2-7, with 8 nucleotides matching TRBD1. V trimming: 8 bases; J trimming: 3 bases; junction bases outside the gene matches: 3. The CDR3 extends over 12 amino acids. Germline CDR1 and CDR2: MNHEY and SVGAGI. CDR3 loop: CASCDRGYEQYF. Written as DNA, the CDR3 is TGTGCCAGCTGCGACAGGGGCTACGAGCAGTACTTC.

This rearrangement joins TRBV5-6 to TRBJ2-7; possible D gene TRBD2, 6 bases. CDR3 length equals 11 residues. Trimming pared 2 bases from V and 6 bases from J, leaving 6 bases between. CDR1 and CDR2 from the germline V gene are SGHDT and YYEEEE. The CDR3 DNA reads as TGTGCCAGCAGCTTCGGGGGCGAGCAGTACTTC. Translation: CASSFGGEQYF.

The rearrangement joins TRBV27 to TRBJ2-5; TRBD2 aligns across 7 bases. Per germline, CDR1 MNHEY and CDR2 SMNVEV (reference sequence). V lost 5 bases and J lost 5; bases outside the gene matches: 11. CDR3 length: 15 amino acids. The CDR3 loop reads CASSPRDYHRETQYF. The CDR3, as DNA: TGTGCCAGCAGTCCGAGGGACTACCACAGGGAGACCCAGTACTTC.

The chain couples TRBV27 to TRBJ1-2; D might be TRBD1 (6 bases). The CDR3 is 15 residues long. Trimming removed 6 bases from V and 8 bases from J, with 22 bases in between. The germline V gene encodes CDR1 MNHEY and CDR2 SMNVEV (reference sequence). This CDR3 is CASRGTTGLGGGYTF. CDR3 in DNA: TGTGCCAGCAGGGGGACGACAGGTCTCGGGGGGGGCTACACCTTC.

This clone was seen more than once but under ten times. V and J are TRBV7-9 and TRBJ2-1, with D tentatively TRBD1 (6 bases). Germline V gives CDR1 SEHNR, CDR2 FQNEAQ (reference sequence). This CDR3 has 13 amino acids. Trimming took 4 bases from V and 6 from J, leaving 10 bases between them. The CDR3 DNA is TGTGCCAGCAGCTCCACAGGGTTCAATGAGCAGTTCTTC. Translating it yields CASSSTGFNEQFF.

The chain uses TRBV2 and TRBJ2-4; the D gene is possibly TRBD2 (5 bases). CDR1 is SNHLY, CDR2 FYNNEI, per germline. V was cut by 4 bases and J by 2 bases, with 12 bases left in between. CDR3 length equals 15 residues. CDR3 sequence: CASSVNLGTKNIQYF. The DNA for the CDR3 is TGTGCCAGCAGTGTCAATCTCGGGACCAAAAACATTCAGTACTTC.

The CDR3 loop reads CASSFALAPDTQYF. CDR3 bases: TGTGCCAGCAGCTTTGCATTAGCCCCAGATACGCAGTATTTT. The chain joins TRBV5-6 to TRBJ2-3; D remains ambiguous. Deletions cut 2 bases from V and 4 bases from J, with 11 bases between. The CDR3 covers 14 residues. The germline CDR1 and CDR2 sequences are SGHDT and YYEEEE.

This clone was counted a single time. V is TRBV14 and J is TRBJ2-7, with a possible D match to TRBD1 (6 bases). From germline, CDR1 is SGHDN and CDR2 FVKESK. The V end lost 2 bases, the J end lost 1 base, and 12 bases lay between the germline ends. The CDR3 contains 15 residues. The CDR3 is CASSQSRGLSYEQYF. CDR3 DNA sequence: TGTGCCAGCAGCCAATCCAGGGGTCTATCCTACGAGCAGTACTTC.

This clone was detected once. This chain uses TRBV27 with TRBJ1-2, with TRBD1 identical over 7 bases. The CDR3 loop spans 13 amino acids. Per germline, CDR1 MNHEY and CDR2 SMNVEV (reference sequence). The V segment lost 6 bases and the J segment 2 bases; nucleotides outside the gene matches: 3. CDR3 DNA sequence: TGTGCCAGCAGAAGGACAGGCAACTATGGCTACACCTTC. This codes for CASRRTGNYGYTF.

J is TRBJ2-1 and V is TRBV5-8, with D maybe TRBD1 (6 bases). Trimming shortened V by 5 bases and J by 0 bases, and 12 bases separated the two germline ends. This CDR3 is built from 15 residues. Germline CDR1 and CDR2: SGHTS and YDEGEE. The CDR3 is CASRPRQVSYNEQFF. The CDR3 DNA is TGTGCCAGCAGGCCTCGACAGGTCTCCTACAATGAGCAGTTCTTC.

The CDR3 loop reads CASSEVQVPYGYTF. The CDR3 nucleotides are TGTGCCAGCAGTGAAGTACAGGTACCCTATGGCTACACCTTC. The chain carries TRBV2 and TRBJ1-2; tentative D call: TRBD1 (5 bases). The CDR3 totals 14 residues. V was pared by 1 base and J by 4 bases, with 10 bases between. Germline loops: CDR1 SNHLY, CDR2 FYNNEI.

This clone showed up just a few times. The chain recombines TRBV2 with TRBJ1-2, with TRBD1 as a possible D gene (5 bases). Trimming stripped 3 bases from V and 10 bases from J, with 27 bases between. This CDR3 spans 17 amino acids. Germline-derived CDR1 and CDR2 are SNHLY and FYNNEI. The chain's CDR3 is CASSEGTKITSSMAYTF. The CDR3 DNA reads TGTGCCAGCAGTGAGGGGACTAAAATTACATCCTCTATGGCCTACACCTTC.

This clone was seen once. This chain links TRBV6-4 with TRBJ1-3; D uncertain. This CDR3 has 15 amino acids. Germline V CDR1 and CDR2: MRHNA, SNTAGT. Trimming left V 6 bases short and J 0 bases short, with 12 bases between. The CDR3 coding sequence is TGTGCCAGCAGACAGTTCCCGGACTCTGGAAACACCATATATTTT. Translation: CASRQFPDSGNTIYF.

The chain joins TRBV27 to TRBJ2-7; TRBD2 might be the D (6 bases). V was shortened by 4 bases and J by 5 bases, with 18 bases between the two germline ends. Germline V gene lookup returns CDR1 MNHEY and CDR2 SMNVEV (reference sequence). This CDR3 contains 15 residues. Here the CDR3 DNA reads TGTGCCAGCAGTTCCCTCAGAGAGTGGAGGGACGAGCAGTACTTC. Translating gives CASSSLREWRDEQYF.

The chain has TRBV5-6 and TRBJ1-2; D is unresolved. Trimming removed 2 bases from V and 4 bases from J, with 9 bases in between. Per germline, CDR1 SGHDT and CDR2 YYEEEE. This CDR3 has 13 residues. This CDR3 is CASSFQQVYGYTF. CDR3 sequence (DNA): TGTGCCAGCAGCTTCCAGCAGGTCTATGGCTACACCTTC.

V and J are TRBV3-1 (or the pseudogene TRBV3-2) and TRBJ2-2, with D possibly TRBD2 on 5 matching bases. The germline CDR1 and CDR2 sequences are LGHDT and YNNKEL (reference sequence). Trimming took off 6 bases at V and 4 bases at J, with 15 bases between the two ends. The CDR3 runs 15 residues. CDR3 protein: CASSPRIGVTGELFF. In nucleotides, the CDR3 is TGTGCCAGCAGTCCACGGATCGGGGTCACCGGGGAGCTGTTTTTT.

In DNA, the CDR3 is TGTGCCAGCAGCGCTGGGTCGCTTGACAGGAAGTACGAGCAGTACGTC. Amino acid sequence: CASSAGSLDRKYEQYV. This rearrangement joins TRBV11-2 to TRBJ2-7, with D possibly matching TRBD1 (6 bases). CDR1 is SGHAT and CDR2 is FQNNGV in the germline V gene. V lost 5 bases, J lost 4 bases, and 21 bases lay in between. The CDR3 is made up of 16 amino acids.

This sequence joins TRBV7-3 and TRBJ2-2; 8 bases line up with TRBD1. There are 15 residues in the CDR3. Germline CDR1 reads SGHTA; CDR2 reads FQGTGA. V lost 4 bases and J lost 2; bases outside the gene matches: 3. The CDR3 region is CASSWDRRNTGELFF. The CDR3 nucleotides are TGTGCCAGCAGCTGGGACAGGAGAAACACCGGGGAGCTGTTTTTT.

V is TRBV12-3 or TRBV12-4 and J is TRBJ1-1; the D gene is possibly TRBD1 (6 bases). This CDR3 is 12 amino acids long. Trimming removed 2 bases from V and 8 bases from J, with 9 bases in between. CDR3 in DNA: TGTGCCAGCAGTTTATTTGGGACAGAAGCTTTCTTT. Amino acid sequence: CASSLFGTEAFF.

This clone was seen a handful of times. The chain carries TRBV2 and TRBJ2-7; D is unclear. The germline gives CDR1 SNHLY, CDR2 FYNNEI. The V end lost 5 bases, the J end lost 2 bases, and 7 bases lay between the germline ends. This CDR3 spans 12 amino acids. CDR3 in DNA: TGTGCCAGCAGTTATATCCCCTACGAGCAGTACGTC. Protein sequence: CASSYIPYEQYV.

This chain uses TRBV6-4 with TRBJ2-1; 8 nucleotides align to TRBD2. V lost 6 bases to trimming and J lost 7 bases; unmatched junction nucleotides: 8. Germline V CDR1 and CDR2: MRHNA, SNTAGT. This CDR3 has 14 residues. CDR3 nucleotide sequence: TGTGCCAGCAGAAACTCGGGGGGGAATAATGAGCAGTTCTTC. Translating gives CASRNSGGNNEQFF.

The V gene is TRBV5-1, the J gene TRBJ2-3; a weak D match, TRBD1 (6 bases). This CDR3 region has 15 residues. V was trimmed by 4 bases and J by 0 bases, leaving 12 bases between them. The germline V gene encodes CDR1 SGHRS and CDR2 YFSETQ. The CDR3 region has the DNA TGCGCCAGCAGCGTCAGGGGCGAAAGCACAGATACGCAGTATTTT. It specifies CASSVRGESTDTQYF.

The chain combines TRBV2 with TRBJ1-3; a weak D match, TRBD1 (6 bases). Deletions cut 6 bases from V and 0 bases from J, with 12 bases between. CDR3 length: 15 amino acids. CDR1 SNHLY and CDR2 FYNNEI come from the germline V gene. Written as DNA, the CDR3 is TGTGCCAGCAGGGCTACAGGGTACTCTGGAAACACCATATATTTT. Encoded protein: CASRATGYSGNTIYF.

The chain recombines TRBV6-5 with TRBJ2-1; D is possibly TRBD1 (5 bases). This CDR3 comprises 15 residues. V lost 2 bases and J 4 bases, leaving 12 bases between the germline ends. The germline V gene encodes CDR1 MNHEY and CDR2 SVGAGI. The CDR3 nucleotides are TGTGCCAGCAGTTACGGGGCTAGTCAATACAATGAGCAGTTCTTC. Its translation: CASSYGASQYNEQFF.

The chain combines TRBV6-2 or TRBV6-3 with TRBJ2-5; maybe TRBD2 (6 bases). Germline V gives CDR1 MNHEY, CDR2 SVGEGT. V lost 6 bases and J 13 bases, leaving 15 bases between the germline ends. The CDR3 sequence is 11 residues long. The CDR3 bases are TGTGCCAGCAGCGACGGGGGAGGCGGGTACTTC. This codes for CASSDGGGGYF.

The chain joins TRBV13 to TRBJ1-3; maybe TRBD1 (6 bases). Germline V gene data show CDR1 as PRHDT and CDR2 as FYEKMQ (reference sequence). This CDR3 spans 16 amino acids. Trimming removed 5 bases from V and 7 bases from J, with 21 bases in between. The DNA for the CDR3 is TGTGCCAGCAGCAGACGGGGTCAGGGGATTGTGAACACCATATATTTT. Translation gives CASSRRGQGIVNTIYF. Using reference TRBV13 and TRBJ1-3 for the parts outside the CDR3, the full variable domain is AAGVIQSPRHLIKEKRETATLKCYPIPRHDTVYWYQQGPGQDPQFLISFYEKMQSDKGSIPDRFSAQQFSDYHSELNMSSLELGDSALYFCASSRRGQGIVNTIYFGEGSWLTVV.

This chain joins TRBV2 and TRBJ2-7, with D unclear. V shed 8 bases and J shed 4 bases, with 18 bases lying between them. Per the germline V gene, CDR1 is SNHLY and CDR2 is FYNNEI. This CDR3 is built from 14 residues. As DNA, the CDR3 is TGTGCCAGCGGTATTCGGCAGGTTTATTACGAGCAGTACGTC. It yields the protein CASGIRQVYYEQYV.

In DNA, the CDR3 is TGTGCCAGCAGTTTTTGGGAGAATCAGCCCCAGCATTTT. Its protein is CASSFWENQPQHF. The rearrangement joins TRBV12-3 or TRBV12-4 to TRBJ1-5; D gene ambiguous. The CDR3 covers 13 residues. V was pared by 3 bases and J by 4 bases, with 7 bases between.